Below are 23 T cell receptor beta chains sequenced from a single sample in a study of response to subunit inactivated influenza vaccine. TCRdb reanalysed the RT-PCR reads using MiXCR and keeps one entry per CDR3 protein. Of about 650,000 distinct CDR3 sequences in the sample, 14% were seen once. This specimen was PBMCs from blood, taken approximately 15 days before vaccination. The receptors were sampled from a man aged 50-60 years who received an inactivated influenza vaccine.

CDR3 coding DNA: TGTGCCAGCAGCCCTGGACTTACCTCCTACAATGAGCAGTTCTTC. This gives the protein CASSPGLTSYNEQFF. J is TRBJ2-1 and V is TRBV27; tentatively, D is TRBD2 (5 bases). The CDR3 is 15 residues long. The germline CDR1 and CDR2 sequences are MNHEY and SMNVEV (reference sequence). V was shortened by 6 bases and J by 0 bases, with 12 bases between the two germline ends.

This chain links TRBV6-1 with TRBJ2-7; 9 bases fit TRBD1. The CDR3 covers 13 residues. The junction had 6 bases not matched to a gene; V was cut back by 7 bases and J by 5 bases. CDR1 and CDR2 (germline): MNHNS, SASEGT. The CDR3 DNA reads TGTGCCAGCACCAGACAGGGGGGTCACGAGCAGTACTTC. It encodes CASTRQGGHEQYF.

The chain links TRBV9 to TRBJ2-7; D may be TRBD1 (6 bases). The CDR3 covers 14 residues. Germline V lookup: CDR1 SGDLS, CDR2 YYNGEE. V was clipped by 7 bases and J by 0 bases, with 14 bases between them. DNA for the CDR3: TGTGCCAGCTCAAACCAGGGGAGCTCCTACGAGCAGTACTTC. It specifies CASSNQGSSYEQYF.

The chain has TRBV7-9 and TRBJ2-1; a weak D match, TRBD2 (6 bases). The V end was cut by 7 bases, the J end by 7 bases, with 20 bases between. The CDR3 contains 15 residues. The germline gives CDR1 SEHNR, CDR2 FQNEAQ (reference sequence). CDR3 DNA sequence: TGTGCCAGCACCGGGGGACTTCGGCCCGTTAATGAGCAGTTCTTC. It yields the protein CASTGGLRPVNEQFF.

This chain uses TRBV5-1 with TRBJ2-1; 8 bases align to TRBD1. The CDR3 spans 17 residues. V gave up 4 bases and J gave up 7 bases; unmatched junction bases: 16. Germline V lookup: CDR1 SGHRS, CDR2 YFSETQ. For the CDR3, the DNA is TGCGCCAGCAGCCCGAGTCCAGGACAGGGTTTAACAAATGAGCAGTTCTTC. This translates into CASSPSPGQGLTNEQFF.

This clonotype was seen only a few times. This chain uses TRBV7-2 with TRBJ2-3, with 7 bases that match TRBD2. Unmatched junction bases numbered 6, after V lost 0 bases and J lost 0 bases. This CDR3 has 17 amino acids. The V gene's germline CDR1 is SGHTA and CDR2 FQGNSA. As DNA, the CDR3 is TGTGCCAGCAGCTTAGCCGCTCGGGGGGTTAGCACAGATACGCAGTATTTT. It specifies CASSLAARGVSTDTQYF.

This chain joins TRBV7-9 and TRBJ2-3, with 9 bases matching TRBD2. V shed 5 bases, J shed 2 bases, and the junction held 5 bases outside the gene matches. CDR3 size: 15 residues. Germline V lookup: CDR1 SEHNR, CDR2 FQNEAQ (reference sequence). The CDR3 coding sequence is TGTGCCAGCAGCCGTAGCGGGAGATCCACAGATACGCAGTATTTT. Amino acid sequence: CASSRSGRSTDTQYF.

This clonotype turned up a few times. CDR3 nucleotides: TGTGCCACCAGCAGAGATCAACAAGTCTATGGCTACACCTTC. Translation gives CATSRDQQVYGYTF. The chain recombines TRBV15 with TRBJ1-2; no clear D. The CDR3 consists of 14 residues. Germline V gene lookup returns CDR1 LNHNV and CDR2 YYDKDF (reference sequence). With 0 bases removed from V and 4 bases from J, the gap between germline ends came to 9 bases. Using reference TRBV15 and TRBJ1-2 for the parts outside the CDR3, the full variable domain is DAMVIQNPRYQVTQFGKPVTLSCSQTLNHNVMYWYQQKSSQAPKLLFHYYDKDFNNEADTPDNFQSRRPNTSFCFLDIRSPGLGDTAMYLCATSRDQQVYGYTFGSGTRLTVV.

The genes are TRBV12-3 or TRBV12-4 and TRBJ1-4; D uncertain. The CDR3 has 15 residues. V was pared by 1 base and J by 7 bases, with 13 bases between. The CDR3 DNA is TGTGCCAGCAGTTTAGGGTGGCAGACGAGTGAAAAACTGTTTTTT. Translating it yields CASSLGWQTSEKLFF.

This clonotype was observed at least ten times. An end of the junction differs from the germline gene, which may be a read error. The J gene is TRBJ2-1, the V gene TRBV4-1; TRBD2 aligns across 8 bases. The CDR3 sequence is 11 residues long. Per the germline V gene, CDR1 is MGHRA and CDR2 is YSYEKL. The CDR3 here is CASSQGLERFF. For the CDR3, the DNA is TGCGCCAGCAGCCAGGGACTAGAGCGGTTCTTC.

This clonotype has just a few counts. This rearrangement joins TRBV7-8 to TRBJ2-5; D might be TRBD1 (6 bases). The CDR3 is 16 amino acids. Looked up from germline, CDR1 is SGHVS and CDR2 is FQNEAQ. V was shortened by 5 bases and J by 0 bases, with 16 bases between the two germline ends. The CDR3: CASSLWAGANQETQYF. CDR3 sequence (DNA): TGTGCCAGCAGCCTATGGGCAGGGGCAAACCAAGAGACCCAGTACTTC.

This clonotype was detected only a few times. A read error is possible here, since a much larger clone lies one base away. The chain joins TRBV7-9 to TRBJ1-4; 7 bases are shared with TRBD1. CDR3 length: 12 amino acids. Germline values: CDR1 SEHNR, CDR2 FQNEAQ (reference sequence). V lost 5 bases, J lost 6 bases, and 0 bases stayed unmatched. The CDR3 DNA is TGTGCCAGCAGCACAGGGGATGAAAAACTGTTTTTT. Translated: CASSTGDEKLFF.

In its sample, this clonotype was seen a few times. The V call is TRBV6-5, the J call TRBJ2-1; D gene ambiguous. Between the trimmed V and J ends, which lost 2 bases and 5 bases, there was a span of 7 bases. This CDR3 comprises 13 residues. The germline V gene has CDR1 MNHEY and CDR2 SVGAGI. CDR3 DNA sequence: TGTGCCAGCAGTTACCGGTTAAACAATGAGCAGTTCTTC. Protein: CASSYRLNNEQFF.

The genes are TRBV12-3 or TRBV12-4 and TRBJ2-2; possibly TRBD1 or TRBD2 for D (5 bases each). The ends were cut back, 2 bases at V and 6 bases at J, with 10 bases in the middle. The CDR3 totals 14 residues. This CDR3 reads CASSLMQGAGELFF. Here the CDR3 DNA reads TGTGCCAGCAGTTTAATGCAGGGAGCCGGGGAGCTGTTTTTT.

The CDR3: CASSPTGTRQSYEQYF. CDR3 in DNA: TGTGCCAGCAGCCCAACCGGGACAAGACAATCCTACGAGCAGTACTTC. The chain uses TRBV11-2 and TRBJ2-7, with TRBD1 as a possible D gene (6 bases). V was trimmed by 5 bases and J by 1 base, leaving 18 bases between them. CDR3 size: 16 residues. Germline assignment: CDR1 SGHAT and CDR2 FQNNGV. Drawing the rest from reference TRBV11-2 and TRBJ2-7, the complete variable domain is EAGVAQSPRYKIIEKRQSVAFWCNPISGHATLYWYQQILGQGPKLLIQFQNNGVVDDSQLPKDRFSAERLKGVDSTLKIQPAKLEDSAVYLCASSPTGTRQSYEQYFGPGTRLTVT.

This clonotype was seen ten or more times. The genes are TRBV7-2 and TRBJ2-7; TRBD2 might be the D (6 bases). From germline, CDR1 is SGHTA and CDR2 FQGNSA. V was cut by 3 bases and J by 4 bases, with 10 bases left in between. The CDR3 consists of 13 residues. CDR3 amino acids: CASSFGRGYEQYF. For the CDR3, the DNA is TGTGCCAGCAGCTTTGGACGGGGGTACGAGCAGTACTTC. Based on the CDR3 plus reference TRBV7-2 and TRBJ2-7, the full variable domain is GAGVSQSPSNKVTEKGKDVELRCDPISGHTALYWYRQSLGQGLEFLIYFQGNSAPDKSGLPSDRFSAERTGGSVSTLTIQRTQQEDSAVYLCASSFGRGYEQYFGPGTRLTVT.

This clonotype came up a few times. The chain has TRBV20-1 and TRBJ1-5; no clear D. Germline V gene lookup returns CDR1 DFQATT and CDR2 SNEGSKA (reference sequence). The CDR3 spans 16 residues. V was trimmed by 5 bases and J by 3 bases, leaving 20 bases between them. The CDR3 protein is CSARWPRKDNNQPQHF. The CDR3 nucleotides are TGCAGTGCTCGTTGGCCAAGGAAGGATAACAATCAGCCCCAGCATTTT.

This clonotype was observed a handful of times. The chain carries TRBV9 and TRBJ1-1; D may be TRBD1 (5 bases). This CDR3 comprises 14 residues. Germline V CDR1 and CDR2: SGDLS, YYNGEE. V was shortened by 4 bases and J by 1 base, with 11 bases between the two germline ends. CDR3 residues: CASSPTGTNTEAFF. The CDR3 coding sequence is TGTGCCAGCAGCCCTACCGGGACGAACACTGAAGCTTTCTTT. Using reference TRBV9 and TRBJ1-1 for the parts outside the CDR3, the full variable domain is DSGVTQTPKHLITATGQRVTLRCSPRSGDLSVYWYQQSLDQGLQFLIQYYNGEERAKGNILERFSAQQFPDLHSELNLSSLELGDSALYFCASSPTGTNTEAFFGQGTRLTVV.

This clonotype occurred a few times. This sequence joins TRBV12-3 or TRBV12-4 and TRBJ2-2, with TRBD1 identical over 7 bases. With V trimmed by 6 bases and J by 4 bases, 8 bases remained unmatched. The CDR3 has 15 amino acids. This CDR3 is CASRPHGQATGELFF. The CDR3 DNA reads TGTGCCAGCAGGCCGCATGGACAGGCCACCGGGGAGCTGTTTTTT.

This clonotype occurred a few times. V is TRBV3-1 and J is TRBJ2-7; TRBD1 is a possible D gene (6 bases). The CDR3 loop spans 14 amino acids. Germline CDR1 reads LGHDT; CDR2 reads YNNKEL (reference sequence). Deletions cut 1 base from V and 7 bases from J, with 14 bases between. As DNA, the CDR3 is TGTGCCAGCAGCCAAGCTGGGGGCCCGCGGGAGCAGTACTTC. As protein: CASSQAGGPREQYF.

The chain joins TRBV20-1 to TRBJ1-1; D remains unclear. Trimming shortened V by 0 bases and J by 2 bases, and 13 bases separated the two germline ends. This CDR3 has 15 amino acids. Germline-derived CDR1 and CDR2 are DFQATT and SNEGSKA (reference sequence). The CDR3 bases are TGCAGTGCTAGAGATGTCACAGTAATCAACACTGAAGCTTTCTTT. Protein product: CSARDVTVINTEAFF.

A few counts support this clonotype. The chain joins TRBV20-1 to TRBJ1-1; D unresolved. The CDR3 covers 12 residues. V gave up 3 bases and J gave up 1 base, with 6 bases separating them. Per germline, CDR1 DFQATT and CDR2 SNEGSKA (reference sequence). The CDR3 DNA is TGCAGTGCTAGTAAGGGGAACACTGAAGCTTTCTTT. This gives the protein CSASKGNTEAFF.

This clonotype was detected many times. The chain couples TRBV10-3 to TRBJ1-2, with TRBD1 matching over 9 bases. The CDR3 is made up of 12 amino acids. Germline V lookup: CDR1 ENHRY, CDR2 SYGVKD. After removal of 11 bases from V and 3 bases from J, the junction contained 4 bases not matched to a gene. CDR3: CAARDRDYGYTF. The CDR3 bases are TGTGCCGCCCGGGACAGGGACTATGGCTACACCTTC.